This T cell receptor beta chain was identified in a study of shared clonotypes between healthy human individuals. General study findings and limits: Generation probabilities of non-shared clonotypes were lower (relative to those shared by all four donors). Sampling was confined to blood; repertoires within tissues likely differ.

Investigators spread the genomic DNA of each subset evenly over several immunoSEQ plates. Some clones are missing from TCRdb's copy, which holds only in-frame ones; the method was immunoSEQ multiplex PCR. The sample records hundreds of thousands of clones, approximately 95% being singletons. V trimming: 5 bases; J trimming: 6 bases; junction bases outside the gene matches: 21. The CDR3 is 19 residues long. CDR1 is SEHNR, CDR2 FQNEAQ, per germline (reference sequence). To note about this clone: Its antigen is unknown.

Naive CD8 cells lacked CD45RO and underwent positive selection for CCR7, leaving out terminally differentiated effector memory CD45RA+ cells. The sample comprised naive CD8+ T cells sorted from blood. The receptor's source is a woman younger than 45 in good health. The chain carries TRBV7-9 and TRBJ2-2; TRBD1 aligns across 7 bases. The DNA of the CDR3 is TGTGCCAGCAGCCTAAGAAACACAAAACGGACAGGCGTCCCCGGGGAGCTGTTTTTT. Protein product: CASSLRNTKRTGVPGELFF.